The present entry profiles one T cell receptor (beta chain) with its context. Antigen: not known. This entry belongs to a study of shared clonotypes between healthy human individuals. Broader study findings: Non-shared clonotypes displayed generation probabilities falling below those of clonotypes present in all four donors. Owing to a small donor count, the genetic and exposure-history diversity represented was limited. Of the naive CD4 clonotypes, approximately 5% were shared across a handful of donors.

Germline values: CDR1 SGHNT, CDR2 YYREEE (reference sequence). The CDR3 spans 15 residues. Trimming cost V 3 bases and J 2 bases; bases outside gene matches: 4. Each subset's genomic DNA was split evenly across several immunoSEQ plates. Repertoires were generated with immunoSEQ multiplex PCR, while TCRdb's copy carries only in-frame clones and drops some. The sample lists about 1.5 million clones, more than 95% occurring once. The chain has TRBV5-4 and TRBJ2-1; 8 bases map to TRBD2. This sequence was found in a man aged 25 to 45 in good health. Sequencing used naive CD4+ T cells sorted from blood. Documented subset: CD45RA+ positively selected. This CDR3 reads CASSSLSGAYNEQFF. In nucleotides, the CDR3 is TGTGCCAGCAGCTCGCTTAGCGGGGCCTACAATGAGCAGTTCTTC.